Shown below are 15 T cell receptor beta chains from a single sample sequenced in a study of Ad26.COV2.S vaccination and SARS-CoV-2 variants (dated by TCRdb to 2020 to 2022). Library creation used the immunoSEQ multiplex PCR assay. TCRdb provides this immuneACCESS table in a form limited to in-frame rearrangements. Some clones are lacking; in checked studies, under half of them reflect an unresolved V gene, and why the rest are absent is not known. The sample table records about 480,000 clones; roughly 87% of these occur just once. Around 13% of the sample is taken by the ten largest. The sample's treatment or condition label is to be understood as: around 19 received Ad26.COV2.S at low or high dose, single or two shots; 5 received placebo; per-sample allocation not given. Repertoires of vaccine and placebo recipients were sequenced from samples taken on day 63 after the first injection. The input for sequencing was peripheral blood, taken in a trial of Ad26.COV2.S vaccine versus placebo. Every receptor here comes from a person aged 18 to 65 who received the Ad26.COV2.S COVID-19 vaccine or a placebo.

This chain connects TRBV7-6 to TRBJ2-3; 8 nucleotides match TRBD2. Germline V gene lookup returns CDR1 SGHVS and CDR2 FNYEAQ. CDR3 length equals 17 residues. The V gene end was trimmed by 2 bases and the J gene end by 1 base; junction bases not matched to a gene: 8. Here the CDR3 reads CASSLTGRARGTDTQYF. The CDR3 nucleotides are TGTGCCAGCAGCTTAACCGGGAGGGCCAGGGGCACAGATACGCAGTATTTT.

The chain joins TRBV11-3 to TRBJ2-7; D gene ambiguous. V was trimmed by 5 bases and J by 4 bases, leaving 15 bases between them. The germline V gene has CDR1 SGHNT and CDR2 YENEEA. There are 14 residues in the CDR3. The CDR3 DNA reads as TGTGCCAGCAGCCCCGACGGATGGGGTTACGAGCAGTACTTC. Its translation is CASSPDGWGYEQYF.

This chain joins TRBV15 and TRBJ2-2; D unclear. The CDR3 consists of 13 residues. The germline V and J ends were trimmed by 4 bases and 5 bases, with 8 bases remaining between them. Per the germline V gene, CDR1 is LNHNV and CDR2 is YYDKDF (reference sequence). The CDR3 sequence: CATSKRSTGELFF. The CDR3 DNA is TGTGCCACCAGCAAGAGGAGTACCGGGGAGCTGTTTTTT. Complete variable domain (other parts from reference TRBV15 and TRBJ2-2): DAMVIQNPRYQVTQFGKPVTLSCSQTLNHNVMYWYQQKSSQAPKLLFHYYDKDFNNEADTPDNFQSRRPNTSFCFLDIRSPGLGDTAMYLCATSKRSTGELFFGEGSRLTVL.

The chain combines TRBV20-1 with TRBJ2-3, with TRBD2 matching 12 bases. This CDR3 has 15 residues. V shed 3 bases and J 5 bases; nucleotides not matched to a gene: 6. Germline CDR1 DFQATT, CDR2 SNEGSKA (reference sequence). This CDR3 is CSASVASGRVDTQYF. The CDR3 bases are TGCAGTGCTAGTGTCGCTAGCGGGAGGGTAGATACGCAGTATTTT.

The rearrangement links TRBV25-1 to TRBJ2-7, with a possible D match to TRBD2 (6 bases). This CDR3 comprises 13 residues. Germline CDR1 is MGHDK and CDR2 is SYGVNS. V was pared by 4 bases and J by 3 bases, with 10 bases between. CDR3 sequence: CASSAPGVYEQYF. DNA for the CDR3: TGTGCCAGCAGTGCTCCGGGAGTCTACGAGCAGTACTTC.

This chain uses TRBV3-1 (or the pseudogene TRBV3-2) with TRBJ1-1, with D possibly matching TRBD1 (5 bases). Germline V lookup: CDR1 LGHDT, CDR2 YNNKEL (reference sequence). Trimming pared 7 bases from V and 1 base from J, leaving 10 bases between. This CDR3 comprises 13 residues. The CDR3 nucleotides are TGTGCCAGCAACGGACATAAGAACACTGAAGCTTTCTTT. Translated, it gives CASNGHKNTEAFF.

V gene TRBV7-8 combines with J gene TRBJ2-1; TRBD2 is a possible D gene (6 bases). The CDR3 is 15 residues long. Trimming stripped 0 bases from V and 5 bases from J, with 11 bases between. Germline assignment: CDR1 SGHVS and CDR2 FQNEAQ. The CDR3 here is CASSLAGTGDNEQFF. The CDR3 DNA is TGTGCCAGCAGCTTAGCTGGGACTGGGGACAATGAGCAGTTCTTC.

V usage is TRBV6-1 and J usage is TRBJ2-1; D unclear. Trimming shortened V by 2 bases and J by 7 bases, and 9 bases separated the two germline ends. Germline assignment: CDR1 MNHNS and CDR2 SASEGT. The CDR3 totals 13 residues. This CDR3 reads CASSERQGNEQFF. The CDR3 bases are TGTGCCAGCAGTGAACGCCAAGGGAATGAGCAGTTCTTC.

CDR3: CASSTPQGREETQYF. The CDR3 DNA is TGTGCCAGCAGCACGCCACAGGGAAGAGAAGAGACCCAGTACTTC. This sequence joins TRBV28 and TRBJ2-5, with D possibly being TRBD1 (6 bases). The germline V and J ends were trimmed by 6 bases and 3 bases, with 17 bases remaining between them. This CDR3 is built from 15 residues. Germline values: CDR1 MDHEN, CDR2 SYDVKM. The full variable domain, completed using reference TRBV28 and TRBJ2-5, is DVKVTQSSRYLVKRTGEKVFLECVQDMDHENMFWYRQDPGLGLRLIYFSYDVKMKEKGDIPEGYSVSREKKERFSLILESASTNQTSMYLCASSTPQGREETQYFGPGTRLLVL.

Points on this clone: Other DNA sequences in the same sample also yield this CDR3. The V call is TRBV7-8, the J call TRBJ1-5; D might be TRBD1 (6 bases). CDR3 length: 16 amino acids. With 5 bases removed from V and 6 bases from J, the gap between germline ends came to 20 bases. Looked up from germline, CDR1 is SGHVS and CDR2 is FQNEAQ. The CDR3 loop reads CASSPRTGGGGQPQHF. The CDR3 DNA follows: TGTGCCAGCAGCCCCCGAACCGGGGGCGGGGGTCAGCCCCAGCATTTT. The full variable domain, rest sourced from reference TRBV7-8 and TRBJ1-5, is GAGVSQSPRYKVAKRGQDVALRCDPISGHVSLFWYQQALGQGPEFLTYFQNEAQLDKSGLPSDRFFAERPEGSVSTLKIQRTQQEDSAVYLCASSPRTGGGGQPQHFGDGTRLSIL.

This clone occurred a few times. V gene TRBV7-2 combines with J gene TRBJ1-2, with D perhaps TRBD1 (5 bases). The germline V gene has CDR1 SGHTA and CDR2 FQGNSA. Trimming took off 5 bases at V and 3 bases at J, with 10 bases between the two ends. The CDR3 is made up of 13 amino acids. The CDR3: CASSRRDDYGYTF. The CDR3 nucleotides read TGTGCCAGCAGCCGCAGGGACGACTATGGCTACACCTTC.

This sequence joins TRBV5-1 and TRBJ1-3, with 8 bases fitting TRBD1. Germline trimming cut 4 bases from V and 0 bases from J; bases unmatched to any gene: 3. The CDR3 runs to 15 residues. Germline CDR1 and CDR2: SGHRS and YFSETQ. The CDR3 DNA is TGCGCCAGCAGCACCGGGACAGGCTCTGGAAACACCATATATTTT. It encodes CASSTGTGSGNTIYF.

The genes are TRBV19 and TRBJ2-4; the D is unclear. This CDR3 spans 16 amino acids. Trimming cost V 1 base and J 1 base, with 11 bases left between them. Germline V gene sequence: CDR1 LNHDA, CDR2 SQIVND (reference sequence). CDR3 sequence: CASSIGGVGAKNIQYF. CDR3 nucleotide sequence: TGTGCCAGTAGTATAGGAGGCGTTGGGGCCAAAAACATTCAGTACTTC.

V and J are TRBV30 and TRBJ1-5; the D is unclear. The CDR3 extends over 12 amino acids. V lost 2 bases to trimming and J lost 4 bases, with 6 bases between them. Germline CDR1 is GTSNPN and CDR2 is SVGIG (reference sequence). The CDR3 loop is CAWSTGNQPQHF. The CDR3, as DNA: TGTGCCTGGAGTACGGGGAATCAGCCCCAGCATTTT.

This clone has a handful of counts. The chain joins TRBV5-1 to TRBJ2-7; D unresolved. The ends were cut back, 2 bases at V and 6 bases at J, with 12 bases in the middle. Germline assignment: CDR1 SGHRS and CDR2 YFSETQ. This CDR3 spans 13 amino acids. Here the CDR3 reads CASSFLHYGEQYF. The CDR3 bases are TGCGCCAGCAGCTTCCTTCACTACGGCGAGCAGTACTTC.